Sequencing of this T cell receptor beta chain was carried out in a study of OX40 agonist ivuxolimab in advanced cancers. After removal of 4 bases from V and 3 bases from J, the junction contained 8 bases not matched to a gene. The CDR3 length is 15 residues. CDR1 MNHEY and CDR2 SMNVEV come from the germline V gene (reference sequence). Data came from immunoSEQ multiplex PCR; TCRdb stores just in-frame clones and leaves some out. The data hold roughly 9,900 clones, with approximately 70% observed a single time. The specimen was CD4+ or CD8+ T cells sorted from blood, collected in a trial of the OX40 agonist ivuxolimab. The chain carries TRBV27 and TRBJ2-7; TRBD1 matches at 8 bases. The origin of this receptor is an adult with an advanced solid tumor such as melanoma, head and neck, liver or kidney cancer. The CDR3 sequence is CASSSTGTGGYEQYF. The CDR3, as DNA: TGTGCCAGCAGTTCGACCGGGACAGGAGGCTACGAGCAGTACTTC.